This T cell receptor (beta chain) appears in the sequencing data of a study of T cell repertoires and HLA-DP antigens. The study's findings and limits: No separate analysis of naive versus memory CD4+ cells was done.

After less than 18 days, CD4+ cells were restimulated about 24 h with the same allogeneic DPB1. Stimulation used HeLa cells expressing transduced HLA-DPA1/DPB1, HLA-DM, invariant chain and CD80. The junction had 10 bases not matched to a gene; V was cut back by 6 bases and J by 5 bases. The CDR3 sequence is 15 residues long. CDR1 is SNHLY, CDR2 FYNNEI, per germline. Some clones are missing from TCRdb's copy, which holds only in-frame ones; the method was immunoSEQ multiplex PCR. The sample lists just over 2,000 clones; over 70% were seen once. The gene calls are TRBV2 and TRBJ1-5; 7 nucleotides line up with TRBD1. Input material: CD137- CD4+ T cells from cultured PBMCs. This clonotype was obtained from a middle-aged man in good health and CMV-seronegative. CDR3 in amino acids: CASRGGQAGDQPQHF. The CDR3 DNA reads as TGTGCCAGCAGAGGTGGACAGGCTGGAGATCAGCCCCAGCATTTT.